The 27 T cell receptor beta chains reported below all come from one sample, sequenced in a study of cytomegalovirus exposure and HLA in healthy donors. Primers included in the PCR were 60 Vbeta and 13 Jbeta primers. Assay used: immunoSEQ multiplex PCR; TCRdb lists only in-frame clones, some missing. Among 150,000 to 200,000 clones listed, around 78% were seen once. What was sequenced was PBMCs. The receptors come from a man aged 30 to 45 in good health and CMV-seronegative.

The V gene is TRBV7-6, the J gene TRBJ2-1, with 8 bases that match TRBD1. This CDR3 spans 14 amino acids. Germline loops: CDR1 SGHVS, CDR2 FNYEAQ. Losses at the gene ends were 1 base for V and 10 bases for J; bases not matched to a gene: 6. CDR3 amino acids: CASSLGTGNGEQFF. The CDR3 nucleotides read TGTGCCAGCAGCTTAGGGACAGGGAACGGGGAGCAGTTCTTC.

This clone was observed a few times. V is TRBV6-5 and J is TRBJ2-5; D might be TRBD1 (5 bases). The V gene lost 5 bases and the J gene lost 6 bases, with 19 bases spanning the gap. The CDR3 sequence is 15 residues long. Germline V gives CDR1 MNHEY, CDR2 SVGAGI. The chain's CDR3 is CASSPQAGPTKTQYF. The CDR3 DNA follows: TGTGCCAGCAGTCCACAGGCAGGGCCTACGAAGACCCAGTACTTC.

This clone appeared once. CDR3 bases: TGTGCCAGCTCACCGGAGAGTTTACATGAGCAGTTCTTC. Translation gives CASSPESLHEQFF. The V call is TRBV18, the J call TRBJ2-1; unclear D gene. The germline gives CDR1 KGHSH, CDR2 LQKENI. Trimming removed 3 bases at V and 8 bases at J, with 11 bases between. The length of the CDR3 is 13 residues.

This chain links TRBV6-5 with TRBJ2-1; D gene ambiguous. Germline CDR1 reads MNHEY; CDR2 reads SVGAGI. V lost 2 bases to trimming and J lost 9 bases, with 5 bases between them. The CDR3 covers 11 residues. Written as DNA, the CDR3 is TGTGCCAGCAGTTACATCGGTGAGCAGTTCTTC. Its translation is CASSYIGEQFF.

This clone was observed a few times. This rearrangement joins TRBV6-5 to TRBJ2-7; 7 bases fit TRBD1. From germline, CDR1 is MNHEY and CDR2 SVGAGI. The CDR3 loop spans 12 amino acids. The ends lost 5 bases at V and 7 bases at J; junction bases unmatched: 5. The CDR3 DNA reads TGTGCCAGCAGTGTAACAGGGGTGGAGCAGTACTTC. Its translation: CASSVTGVEQYF.

DNA of the CDR3: TGTGCCAGCTCACCACTCGGGGTTGATGGCTACACCTTC. Its translation: CASSPLGVDGYTF. J is TRBJ1-2 and V is TRBV18; D remains ambiguous. Trimming pared 1 base from V and 6 bases from J, leaving 9 bases between. Germline V gene data show CDR1 as KGHSH and CDR2 as LQKENI. The CDR3 is 13 amino acids.

V usage is TRBV10-2 and J usage is TRBJ2-1; 14 bases map to TRBD2. The J segment lost 4 bases and the V segment lost 9 bases, leaving 2 bases of the junction unmatched. CDR3 length equals 14 residues. Germline V gives CDR1 WSHSY, CDR2 SAAADI. The DNA for the CDR3 is TGCGCCAGTGGGACTAGCGGGAGATACAATGAGCAGTTCTTC. This translates into CASGTSGRYNEQFF.

The chain joins TRBV9 to TRBJ2-1, with TRBD2 matching 9 bases. CDR3 length: 15 residues. V was pared by 4 bases and J by 6 bases, with 8 bases of the junction left unmatched. Germline lookup yields CDR1 SGDLS and CDR2 YYNGEE. CDR3 DNA: TGTGCCAGCAGCAAGTATGCGGGAGGGTCCAATGAGCAGTTCTTC. This sequence encodes CASSKYAGGSNEQFF.

This clone came up once. The V gene is TRBV19, the J gene TRBJ1-3; D gene uncertain. The V end was cut by 6 bases, the J end by 0 bases, with 9 bases between. The CDR3 totals 14 residues. The germline V gene has CDR1 LNHDA and CDR2 SQIVND (reference sequence). The CDR3 reads CASSPSFSGNTIYF. The CDR3 region has the DNA TGTGCCAGTAGCCCAAGCTTCTCTGGAAACACCATATATTTT.

The chain uses TRBV5-1 and TRBJ2-7, with TRBD2 matching 9 bases. This CDR3 has 17 amino acids. Germline assignment: CDR1 SGHRS and CDR2 YFSETQ. V lost 4 bases, J lost 7 bases, and 18 bases stayed unmatched. Here the CDR3 DNA reads TGCGCCAGCAGCCCTGGATCCGGCGGGAGGGCCTGGGGGGAGCAGTACTTC. This sequence encodes CASSPGSGGRAWGEQYF.

The chain links TRBV29-1 to TRBJ2-2, with D perhaps TRBD2 (5 bases). The CDR3 is made up of 14 amino acids. V lost 4 bases and J 3 bases, leaving 12 bases between the germline ends. CDR1 SQVTM and CDR2 ANQGSEA come from the germline V gene. DNA of the CDR3: TGCAGCGTTGTGGGCCTAGCTTACACCGGGGAGCTGTTTTTT. Protein product: CSVVGLAYTGELFF.

V is TRBV7-9 and J is TRBJ2-1, with TRBD1 as a possible D gene (6 bases). Germline CDR1 is SEHNR and CDR2 is FQNEAQ (reference sequence). Trimming removed 5 bases from V and 3 bases from J, with 14 bases in between. The CDR3 has 15 residues. The CDR3 nucleotides read TGTGCCAGCAGCCAAACAGGGTTCAGCTACAATGAGCAGTTCTTC. Translated: CASSQTGFSYNEQFF.

The rearrangement links TRBV5-1 to TRBJ2-1, with TRBD1 matching over 11 bases. CDR1 is SGHRS and CDR2 is YFSETQ in the germline V gene. The CDR3 covers 16 residues. After removal of 4 bases from V and 4 bases from J, the junction contained 7 bases not matched to a gene. CDR3 sequence: CASSVKGTGGYNEQFF. The CDR3 DNA reads as TGCGCCAGCAGCGTGAAAGGGACAGGGGGTTACAATGAGCAGTTCTTC.

This sequence joins TRBV7-9 and TRBJ2-4, with D possibly being TRBD1 (5 bases). This CDR3 is 16 amino acids long. Germline V gene sequence: CDR1 SEHNR, CDR2 FQNEAQ (reference sequence). Trimming stripped 6 bases from V and 0 bases from J, with 15 bases between. DNA of the CDR3: TGTGCCAGCAGAACCGACAGAGAACTAGCCAAAAACATTCAGTACTTC. Protein sequence: CASRTDRELAKNIQYF.

This clone was seen once. The chain links TRBV6-4 to TRBJ2-7; 10 bases agree with TRBD2. The trim removed 6 bases at V and 2 bases at J, leaving 7 bases unmatched. Germline CDR1 MRHNA, CDR2 SNTAGT. The CDR3 has 15 residues. CDR3 nucleotides: TGTGCCAGCAGAGCTCTAGCGGGAGAAACCTACGAGCAGTACTTC. It encodes CASRALAGETYEQYF.

The V gene is TRBV19, the J gene TRBJ2-7, with D perhaps matching TRBD2 (5 bases). Germline-derived CDR1 and CDR2 are LNHDA and SQIVND (reference sequence). Trimming took 3 bases from V and 2 from J, leaving 11 bases between them. CDR3 length: 14 amino acids. The CDR3: CASSIGRGTYEQYF. In nucleotides, the CDR3 is TGTGCCAGTAGTATTGGTCGGGGTACCTACGAGCAGTACTTC.

This clone appeared once. CDR3 DNA sequence: TGTGCCAGCAGCTGGACTAGCGGGAGTCTTCATGAGCAGTTCTTC. Its protein product is CASSWTSGSLHEQFF. The chain couples TRBV5-6 to TRBJ2-1; TRBD2 matches at 13 bases. The CDR3 covers 15 residues. Germline CDR1 SGHDT, CDR2 YYEEEE. V shed 3 bases, J shed 8 bases, and the junction held 5 bases outside the gene matches.

In DNA, the CDR3 is TGCGCCAGCAGCTTGCGGGGAAGCACAGATACGCAGTATTTT. The encoded protein is CASSLRGSTDTQYF. The V and J genes are TRBV5-1 and TRBJ2-3, with a weak D call TRBD2 (5 bases). CDR1 SGHRS and CDR2 YFSETQ come from the germline V gene. The V end was cut by 1 base, the J end by 0 bases, with 6 bases between. The CDR3 sequence is 14 residues long.

This clone was counted a few times. The V and J genes are TRBV4-1 and TRBJ1-3; 7 nucleotides match TRBD1. Looked up from germline, CDR1 is MGHRA and CDR2 is YSYEKL. This CDR3 is built from 15 residues. After removal of 0 bases from V and 2 bases from J, the junction contained 1 base not matched to a gene. DNA for the CDR3: TGCGCCAGCAGCCAAGAGGGGACAGCTGGAAACACCATATATTTT. This sequence encodes CASSQEGTAGNTIYF.

This clone has a handful of counts. This chain connects TRBV29-1 to TRBJ2-5; D perhaps matches TRBD2 (7 bases). Per germline, CDR1 SQVTM and CDR2 ANQGSEA. The CDR3 runs to 15 residues. The V end was cut by 0 bases, the J end by 5 bases, with 16 bases between. The CDR3 DNA reads as TGCAGCGTTGAAGAAAGAGGGGGGGTGCGTGAGACCCAGTACTTC. Protein sequence: CSVEERGGVRETQYF.

This clone was counted only a few times. This chain links TRBV29-1 with TRBJ2-7, with 11 bases lining up with TRBD1. Trimming took 5 bases from V and 10 from J; bases not matched to a gene: 1. The germline V gene has CDR1 SQVTM and CDR2 ANQGSEA. The CDR3 is 10 residues long. The CDR3 DNA reads TGCAGCGTTAGGACAGGGGGCCAGTACTTC. Protein sequence: CSVRTGGQYF.

This clone was recorded once. The CDR3: CASSEAGGNYNEQFF. The DNA of the CDR3 is TGTGCCAGCAGTGAAGCTGGGGGGAACTACAATGAGCAGTTCTTC. This sequence joins TRBV6-1 and TRBJ2-1, with a possible D match to TRBD2 (6 bases). Trimming removed 0 bases at V and 3 bases at J, with 9 bases between. The CDR3 extends over 15 amino acids. Per the germline V gene, CDR1 is MNHNS and CDR2 is SASEGT.

This clone was seen once. The rearrangement joins TRBV14 to TRBJ2-1; 8 bases align to TRBD1. Germline loops: CDR1 SGHDN, CDR2 FVKESK. The CDR3 consists of 17 residues. After removal of 3 bases from V and 6 bases from J, the junction contained 13 bases not matched to a gene. The CDR3 coding sequence is TGTGCCAGCAGCCAGTTAAAGTTGCAGGGGGCGTCCAATGAGCAGTTCTTC. This gives the protein CASSQLKLQGASNEQFF.

The chain combines TRBV4-1 with TRBJ2-1; tentatively, D is TRBD2 (6 bases). V gave up 3 bases and J gave up 3 bases, with 18 bases separating them. Per the germline V gene, CDR1 is MGHRA and CDR2 is YSYEKL. The CDR3 runs 17 residues. The CDR3 DNA is TGCGCCAGCAGCCAGGGTGTGACTAGTCAGAACTACAATGAGCAGTTCTTC. It codes for CASSQGVTSQNYNEQFF.

The V call is TRBV6-5, the J call TRBJ2-7; D not resolved. This CDR3 spans 15 amino acids. With 4 bases removed from V and 0 bases from J, the gap between germline ends came to 13 bases. CDR1 and CDR2 (germline): MNHEY, SVGAGI. The CDR3, as DNA: TGTGCCAGCAGTTTCGGCCTGGGCAACTCCTACGAGCAGTACTTC. Translated: CASSFGLGNSYEQYF.

A few counts support this clone. The J gene is TRBJ2-2, the V gene TRBV19, with TRBD2 matching over 7 bases. This CDR3 contains 15 residues. Looked up from germline, CDR1 is LNHDA and CDR2 is SQIVND (reference sequence). V lost 3 bases and J lost 5; bases outside the gene matches: 6. This chain's CDR3 is CASSIRGERTGELFF. The CDR3 coding sequence is TGTGCCAGTAGTATTCGGGGGGAAAGAACCGGGGAGCTGTTTTTT.

This clone was seen a few times. This rearrangement joins TRBV28 to TRBJ1-2, with 8 bases that match TRBD1. This CDR3 has 14 residues. From germline, CDR1 is MDHEN and CDR2 SYDVKM. V shed 2 bases, J shed 6 bases, and the junction held 5 bases outside the gene matches. The CDR3 nucleotides read TGTGCCAGCAGTTTACTCCAACAGGGGGATGGCTACACCTTC. It yields the protein CASSLLQQGDGYTF.